Detailed here is one T cell receptor beta chain. Antigen: not known. Using a J-beta primer mix together with a sample-barcoded 5' primer, a second PCR was run for roughly 7 to 11 cycles. TCRdb analysed the 5' RACE reads with MiXCR anew, one entry per CDR3 protein. Here the sample spans 1.5 million or so distinct CDR3 sequences, about 45% being singletons. The data belong to a study of blood T cells in healthy people across ages. Regarding the study as a whole: With unsorted PBMCs, a conclusive comparison of naive versus antigen-experienced cells was not possible. A greater number of naive CD4+ cells and higher diversity distinguished long-lived donors from aged donors.

Germline values: CDR1 SEHNR, CDR2 FQNEAQ (reference sequence). The CDR3 extends over 15 amino acids. V shed 5 bases and J shed 1 base, with 14 bases lying between them. Per-sample yields of isolated PBMCs were at least 7 million. The sequenced sample consisted of blood. The chain combines TRBV7-9 with TRBJ1-1; a weak D match, TRBD1 (6 bases). This receptor was obtained from a woman between 18 and 29 years old in good health. The CDR3 DNA follows: TGTGCCAGCAGCAACCCTGTGGGGGCGAACACTGAAGCTTTCTTT. It encodes CASSNPVGANTEAFF.